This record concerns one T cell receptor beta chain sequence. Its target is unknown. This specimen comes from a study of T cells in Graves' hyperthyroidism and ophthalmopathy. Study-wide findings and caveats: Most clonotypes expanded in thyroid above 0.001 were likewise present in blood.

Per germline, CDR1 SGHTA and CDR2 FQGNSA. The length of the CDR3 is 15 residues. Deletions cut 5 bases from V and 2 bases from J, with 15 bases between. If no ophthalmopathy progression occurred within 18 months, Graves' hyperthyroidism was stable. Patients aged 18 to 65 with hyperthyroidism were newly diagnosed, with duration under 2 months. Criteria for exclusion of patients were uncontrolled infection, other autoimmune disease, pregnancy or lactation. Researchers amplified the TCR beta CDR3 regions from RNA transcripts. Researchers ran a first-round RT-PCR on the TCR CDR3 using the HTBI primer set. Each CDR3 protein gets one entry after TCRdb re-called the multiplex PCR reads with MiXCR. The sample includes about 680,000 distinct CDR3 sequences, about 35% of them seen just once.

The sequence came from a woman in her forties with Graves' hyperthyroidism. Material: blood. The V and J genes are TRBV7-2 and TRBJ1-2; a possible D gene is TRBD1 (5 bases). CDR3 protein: CASSREGEGNYGYTF. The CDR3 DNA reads TGTGCCAGCAGCCGGGAAGGAGAGGGGAACTATGGCTACACCTTC.